These 22 T cell receptor beta chains share one sample of origin, sequenced in a study of blood T cells in healthy people across ages. Together with a sample-barcoded 5' primer, a J-beta primer mix was included in a second PCR lasting roughly 6 to 12 cycles. Via MiXCR, TCRdb re-called the 5' RACE reads, giving one row per CDR3 protein. The table has about 1,000,000 distinct CDR3 sequences, over 35% seen once. The sample consisted of blood. These receptors were collected from a woman aged 60-75 years in good health.

The J gene is TRBJ1-1, the V gene TRBV7-9, with D unclear. Between the trimmed V and J ends, which lost 6 bases and 1 base, there was a span of 15 bases. This CDR3 contains 15 residues. Per germline, CDR1 SEHNR and CDR2 FQNEAQ (reference sequence). The CDR3 nucleotides read TGTGCCAGCAGAGACTCAGGTAGGACGAACACTGAAGCTTTCTTT. It encodes CASRDSGRTNTEAFF.

This clonotype occurred a few times. The chain employs TRBV6-2 or TRBV6-3 and TRBJ2-7, with 10 bases aligning to TRBD2. This CDR3 comprises 15 residues. V dropped 10 bases and J dropped 5; count of bases not matched to a gene: 14. Germline values: CDR1 MNHEY, CDR2 SVGEGT. CDR3 coding DNA: TGTGCCACCCTCCAAGGAAGCGGGAGGGCCGACGAGCAGTACTTC. Translated: CATLQGSGRADEQYF.

In its sample, this clonotype was seen a few times. The chain joins TRBV2 to TRBJ2-7; possibly TRBD1 or TRBD2 for D (5 bases each). This CDR3 region has 13 residues. Trimming removed 7 bases at V and 2 bases at J, with 12 bases between. Germline assignment: CDR1 SNHLY and CDR2 FYNNEI. The CDR3 DNA sequence: TGTGCCAGCAATCGGGACGCTACCTACGAGCAGTACTTC. It codes for CASNRDATYEQYF.

At least ten counts were recorded for this clonotype. The chain uses TRBV29-1 and TRBJ2-7; 12 bases align to TRBD2. The CDR3 totals 13 residues. J lost 3 bases, V lost 5 bases, and 2 bases had no gene match. Germline CDR1 SQVTM, CDR2 ANQGSEA. The CDR3 DNA is TGCAGCGTTAGGACTAGCGGGATCTACGAGCAGTACTTC. Its protein product is CSVRTSGIYEQYF.

This clonotype was detected ten times or more. This chain connects TRBV6-5 to TRBJ2-7; D gene ambiguous. The CDR3 contains 13 residues. Germline CDR1 MNHEY, CDR2 SVGAGI. Trimming removed 6 bases at V and 6 bases at J, with 15 bases between. CDR3 nucleotides: TGTGCCAGCAGCCCCGGGTGGTTCGGCGAGCAGTACTTC. Residues: CASSPGWFGEQYF.

The chain employs TRBV19 and TRBJ2-1; D is unresolved. Germline V gives CDR1 LNHDA, CDR2 SQIVND (reference sequence). V lost 3 bases to trimming and J lost 6 bases, with 12 bases between them. The CDR3 contains 14 residues. CDR3 in amino acids: CASSMVARFNEQFF. CDR3 nucleotides: TGTGCCAGTAGTATGGTGGCGCGGTTCAATGAGCAGTTCTTC. Complete variable domain (other parts from reference TRBV19 and TRBJ2-1): DGGITQSPKYLFRKEGQNVTLSCEQNLNHDAMYWYRQDPGQGLRLIYYSQIVNDFQKGDIAEGYSVSREKKESFPLTVTSAQKNPTAFYLCASSMVARFNEQFFGPGTRLTVL.

This clonotype was picked up a small number of times. The rearrangement uses TRBV10-1 and TRBJ1-6, with D uncertain. Trimming removed 4 bases at V and 7 bases at J, with 5 bases between. The CDR3 spans 12 residues. Germline values: CDR1 WNHNN, CDR2 SYGVQD (reference sequence). The CDR3 region has the DNA TGCGCCAGCAGTGGGCCGAATTCACCCCTCCACTTT. It yields the protein CASSGPNSPLHF.

This sequence joins TRBV10-3 and TRBJ2-1; D assignment may be TRBD1 or TRBD2 (5 bases each). Trimming took off 8 bases at V and 5 bases at J, with 13 bases between the two ends. Germline loops: CDR1 ENHRY, CDR2 SYGVKD. The CDR3 contains 13 residues. CDR3 amino acids: CAIVGTLDNEQFF. For the CDR3, the DNA is TGTGCCATCGTCGGGACCCTTGACAATGAGCAGTTCTTC.

The chain carries TRBV9 and TRBJ1-2; a weak D match, TRBD1 (5 bases). The germline gives CDR1 SGDLS, CDR2 YYNGEE. With 0 bases removed from V and 7 bases from J, the gap between germline ends came to 10 bases. The CDR3 has 13 residues. This CDR3 reads CASSVAEGVGYTF. CDR3 bases: TGTGCCAGCAGCGTAGCCGAAGGGGTTGGCTACACCTTC.

V and J are TRBV9 and TRBJ2-3; no clear D. The CDR3 loop spans 14 amino acids. Trimming removed 0 bases from V and 3 bases from J, with 8 bases in between. Germline-derived CDR1 and CDR2 are SGDLS and YYNGEE. The CDR3 DNA sequence: TGTGCCAGCAGCGTAGAAAGGGTTACAGATACGCAGTATTTT. This codes for CASSVERVTDTQYF.

V usage is TRBV5-5 and J usage is TRBJ2-3; D may be TRBD2 (6 bases). CDR1 is SGHKS and CDR2 is YYEKEE in the germline V gene (reference sequence). This CDR3 contains 15 residues. Trimming shortened V by 4 bases and J by 5 bases, and 17 bases separated the two germline ends. The CDR3 sequence is CASSPPRGAGDTQYF. In nucleotides, the CDR3 is TGTGCCAGCAGCCCCCCGCGGGGAGCCGGAGATACGCAGTATTTT.

The rearrangement joins TRBV2 to TRBJ2-5, with 10 bases matching TRBD2. Gene TRBJ2-7 matches the end of the DNA better, so the J call may be wrong. The CDR3 loop spans 16 amino acids. The germline gives CDR1 SNHLY, CDR2 FYNNEI. The CDR3 DNA follows: TGTGCCAGCAGTGCCTGGGGGGGGACTAGCGCCGGCGAGCAGTACTTC. Encoded protein: CASSAWGGTSAGEQYF.

The V call is TRBV12-5, the J call TRBJ2-7; D is unresolved. V was shortened by 5 bases and J by 7 bases, with 9 bases between the two germline ends. CDR1 and CDR2 (germline): LGHNT, FRNRAP. The CDR3 is made up of 11 amino acids. The CDR3 is CASGPIDEQYF. The CDR3 DNA reads TGTGCTAGTGGTCCGATCGATGAGCAGTACTTC. The entire variable domain, with the rest obtained from reference TRBV12-5 and TRBJ2-7, is as follows: DARVTQTPRHKVTEMGQEVTMRCQPILGHNTVFWYRQTMMQGLELLAYFRNRAPLDDSGMPKDRFSAEMPDATLATLKIQPSEPRDSAVYFCASGPIDEQYFGPGTRLTVT.

This chain uses TRBV24-1 with TRBJ2-1, with 8 bases that match TRBD1. V lost 6 bases, J lost 3 bases, and 6 bases stayed unmatched. Germline V gene lookup returns CDR1 KGHDR and CDR2 SFDVKD. CDR3 length: 15 residues. The CDR3 protein is CATSTTGQGYNEQFF. Here the CDR3 DNA reads TGTGCCACCAGTACGACAGGACAGGGCTACAATGAGCAGTTCTTC.

There are a few counts of this clonotype. The chain has TRBV7-9 and TRBJ2-4; 10 nucleotides line up with TRBD2. V trimming: 2 bases; J trimming: 5 bases; junction bases outside the gene matches: 0. The CDR3 is 14 amino acids. Germline V gene sequence: CDR1 SEHNR, CDR2 FQNEAQ (reference sequence). CDR3 amino acids: CASSLTSGENIQYF. CDR3 bases: TGTGCCAGCAGCTTAACTAGCGGGGAAAACATTCAGTACTTC.

This chain uses TRBV24-1 with TRBJ2-1; the D is unclear. The germline V gene encodes CDR1 KGHDR and CDR2 SFDVKD. The CDR3 covers 13 residues. V was trimmed by 9 bases and J by 6 bases, leaving 14 bases between them. The CDR3 protein is CATGRAVSNEQFF. In DNA, the CDR3 is TGTGCCACCGGGCGAGCAGTGAGCAATGAGCAGTTCTTC.

The gene calls are TRBV3-1 and TRBJ1-2; D perhaps matches TRBD1 (6 bases). Trimming left V 1 base short and J 4 bases short, with 16 bases between. Germline V CDR1 and CDR2: LGHDT, YNNKEL (reference sequence). CDR3 length: 16 residues. The CDR3 protein is CASSQGPWGQGYGYTF. Here the CDR3 DNA reads TGTGCCAGCAGCCAAGGGCCTTGGGGGCAGGGCTATGGCTACACCTTC.

The chain uses TRBV20-1 and TRBJ2-1; D not resolved. CDR1 and CDR2 (germline): DFQATT, SNEGSKA (reference sequence). V lost 4 bases and J lost 0, with 10 bases in between. This CDR3 has 14 amino acids. The CDR3 region is CSAKRRGSYNEQFF. In nucleotides, the CDR3 is TGCAGTGCTAAAAGGAGAGGCTCCTACAATGAGCAGTTCTTC.

The chain combines TRBV9 with TRBJ2-5; D is possibly TRBD1 (6 bases). V lost 0 bases and J lost 1, with 10 bases in between. The CDR3 runs to 15 residues. The germline V gene encodes CDR1 SGDLS and CDR2 YYNGEE. The DNA for the CDR3 is TGTGCCAGCAGCGTAGGTGGGGGCCTCCAAGAGACCCAGTACTTC. It is translated as CASSVGGGLQETQYF.

This clonotype has more than one count but fewer than ten. The V and J genes are TRBV20-1 and TRBJ1-6; D is ambiguous. V shed 4 bases and J shed 5 bases, with 6 bases lying between them. The CDR3 is 12 residues long. The germline V gene has CDR1 DFQATT and CDR2 SNEGSKA (reference sequence). The CDR3 reads CSAKGNNSPLHF. In DNA, the CDR3 is TGCAGTGCTAAGGGAAATAATTCACCCCTCCACTTT.

CDR3 nucleotide sequence: TGTGCCAGCGAGCGACTAGCGGGACGCACAGATACGCAGTATTTT. Translated: CASERLAGRTDTQYF. This chain connects TRBV11-2 to TRBJ2-3, with 11 bases identical to TRBD2. This CDR3 comprises 15 residues. Germline trimming cut 8 bases from V and 1 base from J; bases unmatched to any gene: 5. CDR1 is SGHAT and CDR2 is FQNNGV in the germline V gene.

The V call is TRBV15, the J call TRBJ2-3, with D maybe TRBD2 (6 bases). The CDR3 consists of 16 residues. Trimming cost V 1 base and J 3 bases, with 14 bases left between them. From germline, CDR1 is LNHNV and CDR2 YYDKDF (reference sequence). The CDR3 coding sequence is TGTGCCACCAGCAGAGTTGGGCGGAGGGGTACAGATACGCAGTATTTT. Amino acid sequence: CATSRVGRRGTDTQYF. The full variable domain, with the rest looked up from reference TRBV15 and TRBJ2-3, is DAMVIQNPRYQVTQFGKPVTLSCSQTLNHNVMYWYQQKSSQAPKLLFHYYDKDFNNEADTPDNFQSRRPNTSFCFLDIRSPGLGDTAMYLCATSRVGRRGTDTQYFGPGTRLTVL.